This TCR beta chain originates from a study of graft-versus-host responses after intestinal transplantation. Study-level information: Grafts that recipients had were multivisceral, liver-intestinal, or isolated intestinal transplants. Study-wide points: Within allografts, high graft-versus-host to host-versus-graft clonal ratios were seen among patients with graft-donor T cell macrochimerism.

Details on this clone: Its antigen is as yet unknown.

Clones were sequenced by immunoSEQ multiplex PCR, and TCRdb holds only the in-frame ones, with some missing. Here the sample spans tens of thousands of clones, roughly 90% being singletons. This receptor was identified in a human donor who was the organ donor for an intestinal transplant. This specimen consisted of unstimulated CD8+ T cells sorted from spleen or lymph node cells, obtained before transplant.

In DNA, the CDR3 is TGTGCCAGCAGCTTAGTTGGGGGCAGCGCAGATACGCAGTATTTT. Translating it yields CASSLVGGSADTQYF. The chain carries TRBV7-6 and TRBJ2-3; weak D call: TRBD1 (6 bases). V was shortened by 1 base and J by 4 bases, with 12 bases between the two germline ends. CDR1 and CDR2 from the germline V gene are SGHVS and FNYEAQ. The CDR3 consists of 15 residues.